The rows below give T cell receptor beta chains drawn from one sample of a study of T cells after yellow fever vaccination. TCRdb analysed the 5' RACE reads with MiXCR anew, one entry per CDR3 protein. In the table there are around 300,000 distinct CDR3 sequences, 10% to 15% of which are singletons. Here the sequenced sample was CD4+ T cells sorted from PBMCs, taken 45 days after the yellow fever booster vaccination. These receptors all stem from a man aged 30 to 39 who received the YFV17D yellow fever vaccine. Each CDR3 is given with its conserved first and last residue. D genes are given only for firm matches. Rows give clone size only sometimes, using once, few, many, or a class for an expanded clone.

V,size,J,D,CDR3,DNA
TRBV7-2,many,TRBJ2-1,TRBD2,CASSLGASGYNEQFF,TGTGCCAGCAGCTTAGGTGCTAGCGGTTACAATGAGCAGTTCTTC
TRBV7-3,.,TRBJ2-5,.,CASSRTSDETQYF,TGTGCCAGCAGCCGAACTAGTGATGAGACCCAGTACTTC
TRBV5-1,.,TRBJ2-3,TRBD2,CASSSQRLAPDTQYF,TGCGCCAGCAGCTCTCAAAGACTAGCGCCAGATACGCAGTATTTT
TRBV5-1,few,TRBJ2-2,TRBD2,CASRPLAADTGELFF,TGCGCCAGCAGGCCTCTAGCGGCTGACACCGGGGAGCTGTTTTTT
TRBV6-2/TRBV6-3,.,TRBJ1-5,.,CASNGGSSNQPQHF,TGTGCCAGCAACGGTGGCAGTAGCAATCAGCCCCAGCATTTT
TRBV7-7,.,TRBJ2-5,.,CASSPAKGRETQYF,TGTGCTAGCAGCCCGGCGAAAGGGCGAGAGACCCAGTACTTC
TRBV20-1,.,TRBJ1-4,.,CSAFRGGGEKLFF,TGCAGTGCTTTTAGGGGAGGGGGAGAAAAACTGTTTTTT
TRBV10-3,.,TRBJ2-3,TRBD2,CATAQPSGRGADTQYF,TGTGCCACCGCGCAACCTAGCGGGAGGGGTGCAGATACGCAGTATTTT
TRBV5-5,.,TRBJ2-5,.,CASGPPGETQYF,TGTGCCAGCGGGCCTCCGGGAGAGACCCAGTACTTC
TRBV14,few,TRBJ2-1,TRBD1,CASSQDPGQETEQFF,TGTGCCAGCAGCCAAGATCCCGGACAGGAGACAGAGCAGTTCTTC
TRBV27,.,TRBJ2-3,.,CASSYRTRTDTQYF,TGTGCCAGCTCATACAGAACCCGCACAGATACGCAGTATTTT
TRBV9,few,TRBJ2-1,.,CASSSQGSGEQFF,TGTGCCAGCAGCTCACAGGGCTCGGGTGAGCAGTTCTTC
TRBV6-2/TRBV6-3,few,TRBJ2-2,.,CASSPTRAGTGELFF,TGTGCCAGCAGTCCCACACGAGCAGGCACCGGGGAGCTGTTTTTT
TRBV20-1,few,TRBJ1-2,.,CSAFGQGALITF,.